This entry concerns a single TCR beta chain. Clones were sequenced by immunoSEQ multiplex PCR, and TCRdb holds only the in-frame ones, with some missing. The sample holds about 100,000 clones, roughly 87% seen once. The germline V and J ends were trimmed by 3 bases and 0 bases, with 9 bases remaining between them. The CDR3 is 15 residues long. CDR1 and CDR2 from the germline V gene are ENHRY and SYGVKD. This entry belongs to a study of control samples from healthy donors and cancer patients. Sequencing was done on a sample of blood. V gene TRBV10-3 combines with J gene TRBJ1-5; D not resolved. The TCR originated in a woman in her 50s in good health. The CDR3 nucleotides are TGTGCCATCAGTGAAGGGTCAGCTAGCAATCAGCCCCAGCATTTT. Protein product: CAISEGSASNQPQHF.